A single sample is the source of the 28 T cell receptor beta chains below, sequenced in a study of T-cell reconstitution after alpha-beta-depleted transplantation in children. Preparation of the TCRbeta library involved a method that used unique molecular identifiers. TCRdb re-called the PCR reads with MiXCR, one entry per CDR3 protein. The sample lists some 500,000 distinct CDR3 sequences; around a third were seen once. Sample: PBMCs from the stem cell graft donor, taken from the stem cell graft. Receptor source: a human donor who donated a stem cell graft to a child with aplastic anemia.

This clonotype came up a few times. The rearrangement links TRBV20-1 to TRBJ1-1; 11 positions match TRBD1. J was trimmed by 7 bases and V by 0 bases; bases with no gene match: 10. This CDR3 comprises 16 residues. Germline V lookup: CDR1 DFQATT, CDR2 SNEGSKA (reference sequence). The CDR3 DNA reads as TGCAGTGCTAGAGATCCACTGGGGGACAGGGGGATTGAAGCTTTCTTT. Its translation is CSARDPLGDRGIEAFF.

This clonotype was found a few times. This chain joins TRBV7-9 and TRBJ1-3; D gene unclear. Germline V lookup: CDR1 SEHNR, CDR2 FQNEAQ (reference sequence). The CDR3 spans 14 residues. V lost 4 bases and J lost 0, with 7 bases in between. CDR3 protein: CASSSSFSGNTIYF. The CDR3 DNA follows: TGTGCCAGCAGCTCTAGCTTCTCTGGAAACACCATATATTTT.

This clonotype turned up a few times. The J gene is TRBJ1-1, the V gene TRBV6-5; D is possibly TRBD1 (5 bases). The length of the CDR3 is 11 residues. With 6 bases removed from V and 5 bases from J, the gap between germline ends came to 7 bases. The germline V gene has CDR1 MNHEY and CDR2 SVGAGI. The CDR3 loop is CASRRQTEAFF. The CDR3 DNA follows: TGTGCCAGCAGGCGACAGACTGAAGCTTTCTTT.

This clonotype was counted between two and nine times. The chain couples TRBV12-3 or TRBV12-4 to TRBJ2-3; 10 nucleotides line up with TRBD2. V was pared by 5 bases and J by 2 bases, with 7 bases of the junction left unmatched. The CDR3 is 16 amino acids. The CDR3 nucleotides are TGTGCCAGCAGTACTACCGGACTAGCGGTCACAGATACGCAGTATTTT. Amino acid sequence: CASSTTGLAVTDTQYF.

This chain links TRBV7-7 with TRBJ2-1; 8 bases line up with TRBD1. Trimming cost V 0 bases and J 10 bases; bases outside gene matches: 5. Germline-derived CDR1 and CDR2 are SSHAT and FNYEAQ (reference sequence). This CDR3 region has 14 residues. CDR3 nucleotide sequence: TGTGCCAGCAGCTTAGCGCCAGGGGGCGTGGAGCAGTTCTTC. Protein product: CASSLAPGGVEQFF. Full variable domain (outside the CDR3, taken from reference TRBV7-7 and TRBJ2-1): GAGVSQSPRYKVTKRGQDVTLRCDPISSHATLYWYQQALGQGPEFLTYFNYEAQPDKSGLPSDRFSAERPEGSISTLTIQRTEQRDSAMYRCASSLAPGGVEQFFGPGTRLTVL.

This sequence joins TRBV20-1 and TRBJ2-1, with 9 bases aligning to TRBD2. The CDR3 has 17 amino acids. V lost 5 bases, J lost 1 base, and 12 bases stayed unmatched. Germline CDR1 DFQATT, CDR2 SNEGSKA (reference sequence). CDR3 sequence (DNA): TGCAGTGCTCCTGGGGTAGCGGGAGCTTCGTCCTACAATGAGCAGTTCTTC. This sequence encodes CSAPGVAGASSYNEQFF.

This chain connects TRBV30 to TRBJ2-1; D gene ambiguous. This CDR3 is built from 14 residues. V was trimmed by 1 base and J by 6 bases, leaving 13 bases between them. Germline CDR1 and CDR2: GTSNPN and SVGIG (reference sequence). CDR3 sequence: CAWSANRVLNEQFF. The CDR3 DNA reads TGTGCCTGGAGTGCTAACCGGGTCCTCAATGAGCAGTTCTTC.

This clonotype occurred a few times. CDR3 in amino acids: CSARGEDYGYTF. Written as DNA, the CDR3 is TGCAGTGCTAGAGGCGAGGACTATGGCTACACCTTC. The chain carries TRBV20-1 and TRBJ1-2; no reliable D call. V lost 1 base, J lost 3 bases, and 6 bases lay in between. CDR3 length: 12 residues. Germline V gives CDR1 DFQATT, CDR2 SNEGSKA (reference sequence).

The rearrangement links TRBV12-3 or TRBV12-4 to TRBJ2-5; 9 nucleotides line up with TRBD2. CDR3 length: 16 residues. V lost 6 bases to trimming and J lost 4 bases; unmatched junction nucleotides: 12. The CDR3 sequence: CASSPGGLAGPETQYF. The CDR3 nucleotides are TGTGCCAGCAGCCCGGGGGGGCTAGCGGGACCAGAGACCCAGTACTTC.

This clonotype has only a few counts. J is TRBJ2-7 and V is TRBV7-3, with D possibly TRBD2 on 5 matching bases. CDR1 is SGHTA and CDR2 is FQGTGA in the germline V gene. The CDR3 totals 13 residues. V was cut by 5 bases and J by 7 bases, with 15 bases left in between. CDR3 in amino acids: CASSDPGNGEQYF. CDR3 DNA sequence: TGTGCCAGCAGCGACCCCGGGAATGGAGAGCAGTACTTC.

The V and J genes are TRBV6-1 and TRBJ2-7; a weak D match, TRBD2 (6 bases). Germline V gives CDR1 MNHNS, CDR2 SASEGT. V dropped 2 bases and J dropped 7 bases, with 15 bases sitting between them. The CDR3 sequence is 14 residues long. The CDR3 region has the DNA TGTGCCAGCAGTGAATTCCCGGCCGCGGGGGAGCAGTACGTC. Translation gives CASSEFPAAGEQYV.

The rearrangement uses TRBV12-3 or TRBV12-4 and TRBJ2-3; 14 nucleotides align to TRBD2. This CDR3 has 20 amino acids. The V and J ends lost 5 bases and 1 base, in that order; junction bases with no gene match: 14. The CDR3 region has the DNA TGTGCCAGCAGTATCGGACTAGCGGGAGGTAGTCGCAGGGGCACAGATACGCAGTATTTT. This encodes CASSIGLAGGSRRGTDTQYF.

The chain uses TRBV5-1 and TRBJ2-5; no clear D gene. V was clipped by 4 bases and J by 2 bases, with 9 bases between them. CDR3 length: 13 residues. Germline V gene lookup returns CDR1 SGHRS and CDR2 YFSETQ. This CDR3 reads CASSNDVQETQYF. The DNA for the CDR3 is TGCGCCAGCAGCAACGACGTACAAGAGACCCAGTACTTC.

The chain carries TRBV12-1 and TRBJ2-7. TRBV12-1 is annotated as a pseudogene. The CDR3 covers 15 residues. The DNA of the CDR3 is TGTGCCAGCAGCTTTGATGATGGGACCTCCTACGAGCAGTACTTC. It translates to CASSFDDGTSYEQYF.

The rearrangement joins TRBV7-2 to TRBJ2-7; D possibly matches TRBD1 or TRBD2 (6 bases each). The CDR3 has 15 amino acids. Trimming cost V 1 base and J 2 bases, with 12 bases left between them. CDR1 SGHTA and CDR2 FQGNSA come from the germline V gene. CDR3 sequence: CASSLGGTQAYEQYF. The CDR3 bases are TGTGCCAGCAGCTTAGGCGGGACACAAGCCTACGAGCAGTACTTC. The full variable domain, with the rest looked up from reference TRBV7-2 and TRBJ2-7, is GAGVSQSPSNKVTEKGKDVELRCDPISGHTALYWYRQSLGQGLEFLIYFQGNSAPDKSGLPSDRFSAERTGGSVSTLTIQRTQQEDSAVYLCASSLGGTQAYEQYFGPGTRLTVT.

CDR3 in DNA: TGTGCCAGCAGCTTAGTGTGGGCTAGCCTCAATGAGCAGTTCTTC. It encodes CASSLVWASLNEQFF. This chain uses TRBV11-3 with TRBJ2-1; possible D gene TRBD2, 5 bases. Trimming removed 1 base at V and 6 bases at J, with 13 bases between. The germline CDR1 and CDR2 sequences are SGHNT and YENEEA. The CDR3 consists of 15 residues.

This chain connects TRBV28 to TRBJ1-1; no definite D call. The CDR3 consists of 14 residues. Trimming stripped 8 bases from V and 1 base from J, with 14 bases between. The V gene's germline CDR1 is MDHEN and CDR2 SYDVKM. CDR3 region: CASVPYKANTEAFF. The CDR3 DNA is TGTGCCAGCGTCCCCTATAAGGCGAACACTGAAGCTTTCTTT. Full variable domain (remainder filled in from reference TRBV28 and TRBJ1-1): DVKVTQSSRYLVKRTGEKVFLECVQDMDHENMFWYRQDPGLGLRLIYFSYDVKMKEKGDIPEGYSVSREKKERFSLILESASTNQTSMYLCASVPYKANTEAFFGQGTRLTVV.

This clonotype occurred a few times. The chain carries TRBV7-6 and TRBJ1-6; no clear D gene. This CDR3 has 17 residues. Germline CDR1 SGHVS, CDR2 FNYEAQ. V was pared by 5 bases and J by 7 bases, with 21 bases between. The CDR3 spells CASSLRRSGDINSPLHF. The CDR3 nucleotides are TGTGCCAGCAGCCTCCGACGGAGCGGAGACATCAATTCACCCCTCCACTTT.

This clonotype was seen only a few times. The genes are TRBV10-3 and TRBJ1-1; D gene unclear. Germline loops: CDR1 ENHRY, CDR2 SYGVKD. The CDR3 consists of 14 residues. V shed 6 bases and J shed 0 bases, with 11 bases lying between them. CDR3 nucleotide sequence: TGTGCCATCAGCGAACTACAGATGAACACTGAAGCTTTCTTT. This translates into CAISELQMNTEAFF.

The chain carries TRBV29-1 and TRBJ1-2; 7 bases fit TRBD1. Germline-derived CDR1 and CDR2 are SQVTM and ANQGSEA. There are 15 residues in the CDR3. V was clipped by 1 base and J by 2 bases; unmatched bases: 7. The CDR3 DNA is TGCAGCGTTGAAGCGTCGACAGGGTTCAACTATGGCTACACCTTC. This gives the protein CSVEASTGFNYGYTF.

This clonotype has only a few counts. This rearrangement joins TRBV15 to TRBJ2-3, with D hard to call. Germline V lookup: CDR1 LNHNV, CDR2 YYDKDF (reference sequence). This CDR3 has 14 residues. V was clipped by 0 bases and J by 8 bases, with 12 bases between them. CDR3: CATSRDAFAATQYF. The CDR3 DNA reads as TGTGCCACCAGCAGAGATGCGTTTGCAGCTACGCAGTATTTT. The variable domain in full, with the rest retrieved from reference TRBV15 and TRBJ2-3, is DAMVIQNPRYQVTQFGKPVTLSCSQTLNHNVMYWYQQKSSQAPKLLFHYYDKDFNNEADTPDNFQSRRPNTSFCFLDIRSPGLGDTAMYLCATSRDAFAATQYFGPGTRLTVL.

A remark on this clonotype: The conserved final phenylalanine or tryptophan is absent from the CDR3, which likely points to a read error. The chain couples TRBV4-3 to TRBJ2-3; 9 bases are a match to TRBD2. CDR1 is LGHNA and CDR2 is YSLEER in the germline V gene. Unmatched junction bases numbered 7, after V lost 0 bases and J lost 3 bases. This CDR3 region has 17 residues. The CDR3 bases are TGCGCCAGCAGCCAAGAAGCTAGCGGGGTAGGAACAGATACGCAGTATTCT. It encodes CASSQEASGVGTDTQYS.

The chain carries TRBV28 and TRBJ1-5, with D maybe TRBD1 (6 bases). In germline, CDR1 is MDHEN, CDR2 SYDVKM. The V and J ends lost 2 bases and 7 bases respectively, with 15 bases between them. The CDR3 has 15 residues. The CDR3 spells CASSLGTPMRQPQHF. The CDR3 DNA is TGTGCCAGCAGTTTAGGGACACCCATGAGGCAGCCCCAGCATTTT.

The chain couples TRBV12-3 or TRBV12-4 to TRBJ1-3; D is undetermined. The CDR3 spans 14 residues. V lost 3 bases and J lost 4, with 10 bases in between. The chain's CDR3 is CASSFAVEGNTIYF. CDR3 sequence (DNA): TGTGCCAGCAGTTTCGCCGTGGAGGGAAACACCATATATTTT.

In its sample, this clonotype was seen a few times. In nucleotides, the CDR3 is TGTGCCAGCAGGCCTGGACAGGGGGAGTTTCAGCCCCAGCATTTT. Protein: CASRPGQGEFQPQHF. The chain has TRBV6-1 and TRBJ1-5; 10 nucleotides align to TRBD1. From germline, CDR1 is MNHNS and CDR2 SASEGT. The length of the CDR3 is 15 residues. V lost 6 bases and J lost 6; bases outside the gene matches: 8.

This rearrangement joins TRBV7-8 to TRBJ1-2; D uncertain. This CDR3 is built from 12 residues. Germline loops: CDR1 SGHVS, CDR2 FQNEAQ. V gave up 4 bases and J gave up 4 bases, with 7 bases separating them. CDR3 in amino acids: CASSSDGYGYTF. CDR3 DNA: TGTGCCAGCAGCTCCGACGGCTATGGCTACACCTTC. Drawing the rest from reference TRBV7-8 and TRBJ1-2, the complete variable domain is GAGVSQSPRYKVAKRGQDVALRCDPISGHVSLFWYQQALGQGPEFLTYFQNEAQLDKSGLPSDRFFAERPEGSVSTLKIQRTQQEDSAVYLCASSSDGYGYTFGSGTRLTVV.

J is TRBJ2-7 and V is TRBV7-9; 7 nucleotides line up with TRBD1. This CDR3 has 15 amino acids. J lost 3 bases, V lost 0 bases, and 5 bases had no gene match. From germline, CDR1 is SEHNR and CDR2 FQNEAQ (reference sequence). CDR3 sequence (DNA): TGTGCCAGCAGCTTAGCGCTAGGGACAGTCTACGAGCAGTACTTC. Translated: CASSLALGTVYEQYF. The full variable domain, completed using reference TRBV7-9 and TRBJ2-7, is DTGVSQNPRHKITKRGQNVTFRCDPISEHNRLYWYRQTLGQGPEFLTYFQNEAQLEKSRLLSDRFSAERPKGSFSTLEIQRTEQGDSAMYLCASSLALGTVYEQYFGPGTRLTVT.

This clonotype was counted many times. The chain couples TRBV12-3 or TRBV12-4 to TRBJ2-7; possible D gene TRBD2, 6 bases. V lost 6 bases and J lost 2, with 17 bases in between. This CDR3 is built from 15 residues. The CDR3 loop reads CASSTLGGITYEQYF. CDR3 DNA sequence: TGTGCCAGCAGCACCCTGGGGGGAATAACCTACGAGCAGTACTTC.